These 7 T cell receptor beta chains share one sample of origin, sequenced in a study of Ad26.COV2.S vaccination and SARS-CoV-2 variants. Sequenced by immunoSEQ multiplex PCR; TCRdb stores in-frame clones only, minus some. The sample contains about 97,000 clones, around 82% of which appear only once. Sequences were derived from peripheral blood, sampled after recovery from COVID-19. Source of these receptors: a human donor who had recovered from COVID-19.

This clone was observed many times. CDR3 residues: CASSVLDGPNGYTF. The CDR3 DNA reads TGTGCCAGCAGCGTGCTGGACGGTCCTAATGGCTACACCTTC. The J gene is TRBJ1-2, the V gene TRBV11-2, with D unclear. Germline lookup yields CDR1 SGHAT and CDR2 FQNNGV. The CDR3 is 14 residues long. Trimming removed 5 bases at V and 6 bases at J, with 16 bases between.

The chain combines TRBV11-2 with TRBJ1-2, with a possible D match to TRBD1 (5 bases). The CDR3 runs to 18 residues. Germline values: CDR1 SGHAT, CDR2 FQNNGV. With 5 bases removed from V and 7 bases from J, the gap between germline ends came to 29 bases. The CDR3 spells CASSPTMGMEGSTRGYTF. CDR3 coding DNA: TGTGCCAGCAGCCCCACCATGGGGATGGAGGGGTCGACCCGTGGCTACACCTTC.

This clone was counted once. The chain combines TRBV6-5 with TRBJ2-1, with D hard to call. The CDR3 is 15 amino acids. V shed 2 bases and J shed 6 bases, with 14 bases lying between them. Germline V CDR1 and CDR2: MNHEY, SVGAGI. CDR3 in amino acids: CASSYERLPGNEQFF. The DNA for the CDR3 is TGTGCCAGCAGTTACGAGCGCCTCCCCGGCAATGAGCAGTTCTTC.

This clone appeared once. This sequence joins TRBV5-1 and TRBJ2-3, with D unclear. V was trimmed by 8 bases and J by 0 bases, leaving 13 bases between them. There are 14 residues in the CDR3. Germline V gives CDR1 SGHRS, CDR2 YFSETQ. CDR3 sequence: CASQSGASTDTQYF. CDR3 bases: TGCGCCAGTCAATCCGGCGCGAGCACAGATACGCAGTATTTT.

The chain links TRBV10-1 to TRBJ2-2, with 10 positions matching TRBD1. This CDR3 has 16 residues. Germline trimming cut 2 bases from V and 4 bases from J; bases unmatched to any gene: 4. Looked up from germline, CDR1 is WNHNN and CDR2 is SYGVQD (reference sequence). For the CDR3, the DNA is TGCGCCAGCAGTGAGGACAGACAGGGGGCCACCGGGGAGCTGTTTTTT. This gives the protein CASSEDRQGATGELFF.

This rearrangement joins TRBV29-1 to TRBJ2-3; no definite D call. In germline, CDR1 is SQVTM, CDR2 ANQGSEA. This CDR3 is built from 14 residues. Deletions cut 4 bases from V and 0 bases from J, with 11 bases between. The DNA for the CDR3 is TGCAGCGTTGTTGGTCCTTCTAGCACAGATACGCAGTATTTT. Amino acids: CSVVGPSSTDTQYF.

The chain recombines TRBV27 with TRBJ1-1; TRBD1 matches 8 bases. J was trimmed by 5 bases and V by 4 bases; bases with no gene match: 3. CDR1 MNHEY and CDR2 SMNVEV come from the germline V gene (reference sequence). The CDR3 runs 13 residues. The CDR3 protein is CASSSGQGTEAFF. In nucleotides, the CDR3 is TGTGCCAGCAGTTCTGGACAGGGTACTGAAGCTTTCTTT.